This T cell receptor (beta chain) was sequenced during a study of identical twins. Each CDR3 protein is one row after TCRdb ran MiXCR on the 5' RACE reads. The table records approximately 350,000 distinct CDR3 sequences, over 9% of them present only once. V lost 6 bases to trimming and J lost 4 bases, with 16 bases between them. This CDR3 contains 14 residues. Looked up from germline, CDR1 is LGHDT and CDR2 is YNNKEL (reference sequence). This clonotype was seen more than once but under ten times. The data were also submitted as part of a second study, on yellow fever vaccine responses in identical twins.

The specimen was CD8+ T cells sorted from blood. The chain recombines TRBV3-1 with TRBJ2-7; TRBD2 might be the D (5 bases). This TCR came from a woman aged 18 to 35 in good health. CDR3 nucleotides: TGTGCCAGCAGTGCTTTCTTGGGAGAATACGAGCAGTACTTC. As protein: CASSAFLGEYEQYF.